This is a list of T cell receptor beta chains from one sample in a study of blood T cell repertoires in COVID-19. Data came from immunoSEQ multiplex PCR; TCRdb stores just in-frame clones and leaves some out. The data contain some 97,000 clones, roughly 92% of them singletons. The source material was peripheral blood. These receptors were taken from a man between 65 and 79 years old with acute or convalescent COVID-19. Both conserved end residues are part of each CDR3. D genes are given only for firm matches. The size field is filled for only some rows; it gives once, few, many or a size class.

length,V,size,J,D,DNA,CDR3
14,TRBV12-5,NA,TRBJ1-5,NA,TGTGCTAGTGGTTTGGCGGTCAGCAATCAGCCCCAGCATTTT,CASGLAVSNQPQHF
13,TRBV20-1,NA,TRBJ1-2,NA,TGCAGTGCTAGTGACGGCAGGGGCTATGGCTACACCTTC,CSASDGRGYGYTF
12,TRBV3-1/TRBV3-2,NA,TRBJ2-5,NA,TGTGCCAGCAGCCAAGACAGGGAAACCCAGTACTTC,CASSQDRETQYF
13,TRBV6-6,NA,TRBJ2-7,TRBD2,TGTGCCAGCCCCGGGACTAGGTTATACGAGCAGTACTTC,CASPGTRLYEQYF
15,TRBV7-9,NA,TRBJ1-1,NA,TGTGCCAGCAGCTTAGAGAGGGCCGGGAACACTGAAGCTTTCTTT,CASSLERAGNTEAFF
14,TRBV27,NA,TRBJ2-1,TRBD1,TGTGCCAGCACCCTAAGGGGACAGTCCAATGAGCAGTTCTTC,CASTLRGQSNEQFF
12,TRBV18,NA,TRBJ1-1,NA,TGTGCCAGCTCACCATACAGAGATGAAGCTTTCTTT,CASSPYRDEAFF
12,TRBV30,NA,TRBJ1-2,TRBD1,TGTGCCTGGGTAACAGGGGTCTATGGCTACACCTTC,CAWVTGVYGYTF
15,TRBV5-1,NA,TRBJ1-1,NA,TGCGCCAGCAGACCGGAGGGGATCCCCCCAAGGATAGCTTTCTTT,CASRPEGIPPRIAFF
15,TRBV5-1,few,TRBJ2-1,TRBD2,TGCGCCAGCAGCCGGCTAGCGGGAGGGCCGGGTGAGCAGTTCTTC,CASSRLAGGPGEQFF
15,TRBV11-3,NA,TRBJ2-1,TRBD1,TGTGCCAGCAGCCTCGGACAGGGGTCTAACAATGAGCAGTTCTTC,CASSLGQGSNNEQFF
15,TRBV15,NA,TRBJ1-1,NA,TGTGCCACCAGCAGACGGGATGGGATGAACACTGAAGCTTTCTTT,CATSRRDGMNTEAFF
17,TRBV7-2,NA,TRBJ2-3,TRBD2,TGTGCCAGCAGCTTAGTTGGACTAGCGGGATGGGCAGATACGCAGTATTTT,CASSLVGLAGWADTQYF
12,TRBV6-5,NA,TRBJ2-7,TRBD1,TGTGCCAGCAGTAAGACAGGGTACTACCAGTACTTC,CASSKTGYYQYF
14,TRBV5-1,NA,TRBJ1-5,NA,TGCGCCAGCAGCCCGGAGGGGTACAATCAGCCCCAGCATTTT,CASSPEGYNQPQHF
12,TRBV5-1,NA,TRBJ1-1,NA,TGCGCCAGCAGGAGGTTCGGGTTTGAAGCTTTCTTT,CASRRFGFEAFF
15,TRBV4-1,NA,TRBJ2-4,NA,TGCGCCAGCAGCCAAGGCGTCCAGGGTTTGGACATTCAGTACTTC,CASSQGVQGLDIQYF
14,TRBV18,NA,TRBJ1-5,NA,TGTGCCAGCTCGAGACAGGCGAACAATCAGCCCCAGCATTTT,CASSRQANNQPQHF
13,TRBV12-3/TRBV12-4,once,TRBJ1-5,NA,TGTGCCAGCAGAGGACAGCTAAATCAGCCCCAGCATTTT,CASRGQLNQPQHF
15,TRBV7-8,NA,TRBJ2-2,NA,TGTGCCAGCAGCTTAGACAGGCGTTTCACCGGGGAGCTGTTTTTT,CASSLDRRFTGELFF
14,TRBV19,NA,TRBJ1-4,TRBD1,TGTGCCAGTAGACCCGGGACAGGGGATGAAAAACTGTTTTTT,CASRPGTGDEKLFF
15,TRBV7-9,NA,TRBJ2-3,TRBD2,TGTGCCAGCAGCCCGCGGGGGGAGGGAACAGATACGCAGTATTTT,CASSPRGEGTDTQYF
14,TRBV5-5,NA,TRBJ2-5,NA,TGTGCCAGCAGCTTGTCCGGGAATCAAGAGACCCAGTACTTC,CASSLSGNQETQYF
15,TRBV30,NA,TRBJ1-6,NA,TGTGCCGGTGGGAGGGGATCCTCCTATAATTCACCCCTCCACTTT,CAGGRGSSYNSPLHF
15,TRBV27,NA,TRBJ2-7,NA,TGTGCCAGCAGTTTAGGCGGCTCTGGCTCCTACGAGCAGTACTTC,CASSLGGSGSYEQYF
20,TRBV12-5,NA,TRBJ2-7,TRBD2,TGTGCTAGTGGTTTGGTAGGTCTAGCGGGAGGGTTAATGTTTCGCTACGAGCAGTACTTC,CASGLVGLAGGLMFRYEQYF
14,TRBV6-5,NA,TRBJ2-3,NA,TGTGCCAGCAGTCCTCAACTAGGCACAGATACGCAGTATTTT,CASSPQLGTDTQYF
15,TRBV18,NA,TRBJ2-1,TRBD1,TGTGCCAGCTCACCACCGGGACAGGCTTACAATGAGCAGTTCTTC,CASSPPGQAYNEQFF
16,TRBV9,NA,TRBJ2-3,NA,TGTGCCAGCAGCCGCCGGACGGGGTTAACCACAGATACGCAGTATTTT,CASSRRTGLTTDTQYF